These T cell receptor beta chains were read from a single sample in a study of blood T cell repertoires in COVID-19. Sequenced by immunoSEQ multiplex PCR; TCRdb stores in-frame clones only, minus some. The sample records some 250,000 clones, over 75% being singletons. The specimen was peripheral blood. The receptors derive from a human donor in a cohort sampled during active COVID-19. Each CDR3 is given with its conserved first and last residue. The D gene is left open where the match is weak. Clone size appears in some rows only: once, few, many, or a class for an expanded clone.

v_call: TRBV12-3/TRBV12-4; j_call: TRBJ1-3; d_call: TRBD1; clone_size: -; cdr3_nt: TGTGCCGGAACAGGGGATAAAGGAAACACCATATATTTT; cdr3_aa: CAGTGDKGNTIYF
v_call: TRBV6-5; j_call: TRBJ1-1; d_call: -; clone_size: -; cdr3_nt: TGTGCCAGCAGTTACTCGGCAGGGGTGAACACTGAAGCTTTCTTT; cdr3_aa: CASSYSAGVNTEAFF
v_call: TRBV6-6; j_call: TRBJ1-5; d_call: TRBD1; clone_size: -; cdr3_nt: TGTGCCAGCAGTTCAGGGACAGGAAAGAGGAATCAGCCCCAGCATTTT; cdr3_aa: CASSSGTGKRNQPQHF
v_call: TRBV19; j_call: TRBJ1-2; d_call: -; clone_size: -; cdr3_nt: TGTGCCAGTAGTGGGAGACAGGAAGGCTACACCTTC; cdr3_aa: CASSGRQEGYTF
v_call: TRBV6-5; j_call: TRBJ1-5; d_call: TRBD1; clone_size: once; cdr3_nt: TGTGCCAGCAGTAGGACAGGGAATAATCAGCCCCAGCATTTT; cdr3_aa: CASSRTGNNQPQHF
v_call: TRBV7-2; j_call: TRBJ1-6; d_call: -; clone_size: -; cdr3_nt: TGTGCCAGCAGCTTAGGCAGAAATTCACCCCTCCACTTT; cdr3_aa: CASSLGRNSPLHF
v_call: TRBV27; j_call: TRBJ2-7; d_call: -; clone_size: -; cdr3_nt: TGTGCCAGCAGTCACAGCTCCTACGAGCAGTACTTC; cdr3_aa: CASSHSSYEQYF
v_call: TRBV16; j_call: TRBJ1-1; d_call: -; clone_size: -; cdr3_nt: TGTGCCAGCAGCCGTCCAAGGGGGGGAAACACTGAAGCTTTCTTT; cdr3_aa: CASSRPRGGNTEAFF
v_call: TRBV27; j_call: TRBJ1-1; d_call: -; clone_size: -; cdr3_nt: TGTGCCAGCAGGCCTACAGGAGTACTCATGAACACTGAAGCTTTCTTT; cdr3_aa: CASRPTGVLMNTEAFF
v_call: TRBV30; j_call: TRBJ1-2; d_call: -; clone_size: -; cdr3_nt: TGTGCCTGGAGTGTCGCGAATGGCTACACCTTC; cdr3_aa: CAWSVANGYTF
v_call: TRBV6-5; j_call: TRBJ1-2; d_call: TRBD1; clone_size: -; cdr3_nt: TGTGCCAGCAGTTACTCGAGGAGGGGGCGAAGCTATGGCTACACCTTC; cdr3_aa: CASSYSRRGRSYGYTF
v_call: TRBV9; j_call: TRBJ2-7; d_call: TRBD2; clone_size: -; cdr3_nt: TGTGCCAGCAGCGTCTCTTGGGGACTAGCGGGAGGCTCCTACGAGCAGTACTTC; cdr3_aa: CASSVSWGLAGGSYEQYF
v_call: TRBV4-1; j_call: TRBJ2-1; d_call: TRBD2; clone_size: -; cdr3_nt: TGCGCCAGCAGCCTTCAACTAGCGGGGGGGGACAATGAGCAGTTCTTC; cdr3_aa: CASSLQLAGGDNEQFF
v_call: TRBV13; j_call: TRBJ2-4; d_call: -; clone_size: few; cdr3_nt: TGTGCCAGCAGCGAAGTGAGAGCCAAAAACATTCAGTACTTC; cdr3_aa: CASSEVRAKNIQYF
v_call: TRBV7-2; j_call: TRBJ2-6; d_call: TRBD2; clone_size: once; cdr3_nt: TGTGCCAGCAGCTTAGTCGGGGGGTTCGGGGCCAACGTCCTGACTTTC; cdr3_aa: CASSLVGGFGANVLTF
v_call: TRBV30; j_call: TRBJ1-5; d_call: -; clone_size: -; cdr3_nt: TGTGCCTGGAGCCAGGGATGGCCCCGAATCAGCAATCAGCCCCAGCATTTT; cdr3_aa: CAWSQGWPRISNQPQHF
v_call: TRBV10-3; j_call: TRBJ2-3; d_call: -; clone_size: -; cdr3_nt: TGTGCCACCGAGGCCAATCGTCCGGGGGATACGCAGTATTTT; cdr3_aa: CATEANRPGDTQYF
v_call: TRBV7-9; j_call: TRBJ1-4; d_call: -; clone_size: -; cdr3_nt: TGTGCCAGCAGCTTAGCACCGGGACAAACTAATGAAAAACTGTTTTTT; cdr3_aa: CASSLAPGQTNEKLFF
v_call: TRBV15; j_call: TRBJ2-5; d_call: -; clone_size: -; cdr3_nt: TGTGCCACCAGCAGAGATCCCCTACAGGGTGCAGAGACCCAGTACTTC; cdr3_aa: CATSRDPLQGAETQYF
v_call: TRBV3-1/TRBV3-2; j_call: TRBJ2-7; d_call: TRBD2; clone_size: -; cdr3_nt: TGTGCCAGCAGCTACTCCCCCCCGGAGGCTAGCGGACGTCTAACCAGGCCCTACGAGCAGTACTTC; cdr3_aa: CASSYSPPEASGRLTRPYEQYF
v_call: TRBV6-2/TRBV6-3; j_call: TRBJ2-7; d_call: TRBD2; clone_size: -; cdr3_nt: TGTGCCAGCAGTAGTCCGGGCCGGGGAGGGCTTTGGTACGAGCAGTACTTC; cdr3_aa: CASSSPGRGGLWYEQYF
v_call: TRBV27; j_call: TRBJ1-1; d_call: TRBD1; clone_size: -; cdr3_nt: TGTGCCAGCAGTATTCACAGGGGGACTGAAGCTTTCTTT; cdr3_aa: CASSIHRGTEAFF